This T cell receptor (beta chain) was retrieved from a study of T cells in Graves' hyperthyroidism and ophthalmopathy. Study-level results: Ophthalmopathy stood apart from stable hyperthyroidism in a 13 V-J model.

Amplified TCR beta CDR3 regions came from RNA transcripts. An initial round of RT-PCR targeting the TCR CDR3 relied on the HTBI primer set. TCRdb independently ran MiXCR on the multiplex PCR reads; one entry per CDR3 protein. The sample shows around 690,000 distinct CDR3 sequences, less than 25% of them seen only once. This clonotype was recorded many times. Its antigen remains unknown. Germline CDR1 and CDR2: SGHRS and YFSETQ. Deletions cut 3 bases from V and 5 bases from J, with 9 bases between. This CDR3 comprises 13 residues. This TCR came from a man in his thirties or forties with Graves' ophthalmopathy. The chain carries TRBV5-1 and TRBJ2-1; no definite D call. Sequenced: blood. CDR3 loop: CASSSFDNNEQFF. CDR3 nucleotides: TGCGCCAGCAGCTCCTTCGACAACAATGAGCAGTTCTTC. Together with reference TRBV5-1 and TRBJ2-1, the CDR3 gives the full variable domain: KAGVTQTPRYLIKTRGQQVTLSCSPISGHRSVSWYQQTPGQGLQFLFEYFSETQRNKGNFPGRFSGRQFSNSRSEMNVSTLELGDSALYLCASSSFDNNEQFFGPGTRLTVL.